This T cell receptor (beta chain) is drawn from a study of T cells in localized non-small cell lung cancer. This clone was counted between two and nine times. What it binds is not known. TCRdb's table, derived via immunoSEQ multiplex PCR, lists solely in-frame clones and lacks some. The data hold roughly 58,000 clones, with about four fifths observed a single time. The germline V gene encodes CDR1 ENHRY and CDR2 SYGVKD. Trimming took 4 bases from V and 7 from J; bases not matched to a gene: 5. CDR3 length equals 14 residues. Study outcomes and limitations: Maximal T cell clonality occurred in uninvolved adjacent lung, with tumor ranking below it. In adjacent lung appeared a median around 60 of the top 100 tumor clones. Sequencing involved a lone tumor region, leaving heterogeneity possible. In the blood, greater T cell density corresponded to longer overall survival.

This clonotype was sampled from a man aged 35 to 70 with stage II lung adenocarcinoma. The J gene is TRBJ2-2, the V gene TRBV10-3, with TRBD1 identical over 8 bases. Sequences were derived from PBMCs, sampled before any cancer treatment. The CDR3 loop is CAISVQGADGELFF. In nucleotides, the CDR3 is TGTGCCATCAGTGTGCAGGGGGCTGACGGGGAGCTGTTTTTT.